The rows below give T cell receptor beta chains drawn from one sample of a study of post-analysis software for immune sequencing data. MiXCR, run by TCRdb on the PCR reads, gives a single entry per CDR3 protein. This table has about 820,000 distinct CDR3 sequences, approximately 53% appearing once. Source material: blood. The receptor set was obtained from a girl under 18 with multiple sclerosis. Each CDR3 is given with its conserved first and last residue. The D gene is left open where the match is weak. Where a row states a size, it is once, few, many or the class of an expanded clone; other rows omit it.

D	size	V	J	CDR3	DNA
.	.	TRBV10-3	TRBJ2-1	CAMAEEYNEQFF	TGTGCCATGGCGGAAGAGTACAATGAGCAGTTCTTC
.	.	TRBV7-3	TRBJ2-7	CASSSLEQGRPYEQYF	TGTGCCAGCAGCTCCCTTGAGCAGGGTCGTCCCTACGAGCAGTACTTC
TRBD2	few	TRBV7-9	TRBJ2-1	CASSPILAGGLNEQFF	TGTGCCAGCAGCCCGATCCTAGCGGGGGGACTCAATGAGCAGTTCTTC
.	.	TRBV2	TRBJ1-2	CASSEGSGGEGYTF	TGTGCCAGCAGTGAAGGGTCGGGGGGCGAAGGCTACACCTTC
TRBD2	few	TRBV9	TRBJ2-1	CASSVGLAGEYEQFF	TGTGCCAGCAGCGTAGGTCTAGCGGGAGAATATGAGCAGTTCTTC
TRBD2	.	TRBV20-1	TRBJ2-7	CSALSGTSGSYEQYF	TGCAGTGCCTTATCCGGGACTAGCGGGAGCTACGAGCAGTACTTC
.	once	TRBV7-9	TRBJ1-1	CASSSAGSDVAFF	TGTGCCAGCAGCTCCGCGGGGTCCGATGTAGCTTTCTTT
.	few	TRBV10-2	TRBJ2-4	CASSEWHKLNIQYF	TGCGCCAGCAGTGAATGGCACAAATTGAACATTCAGTACTTC
TRBD2	few	TRBV11-2	TRBJ2-1	CANSRGLAGDNEQFF	TGTGCCAACAGCCGAGGACTAGCGGGAGACAATGAGCAGTTCTTC
.	.	TRBV7-6	TRBJ2-1	CASSLVSSAGNEQFF	TGTGCCAGCAGCTTAGTTTCTAGCGCTGGGAATGAGCAGTTCTTC
.	.	TRBV29-1	TRBJ1-1	CSAKYRALNTEAFF	TGCAGCGCTAAATACCGGGCCCTGAACACTGAAGCTTTCTTT
.	.	TRBV28	TRBJ1-5	CASSLLDSALGQPQHF	TGTGCCAGCAGTTTATTGGACAGCGCCTTGGGGCAGCCCCAGCATTTT
.	.	TRBV18	TRBJ2-7	CASSSSRDGNTYEQYF	TGTGCCAGCTCATCATCACGCGACGGGAATACCTACGAGCAGTACTTC
.	.	TRBV7-6	TRBJ2-7	CASSLYKDSYEQYF	TGTGCCAGCAGCCTATATAAGGACAGCTACGAGCAGTACTTC
.	few	TRBV29-1	TRBJ2-7	CSVEDLEVGQYF	TGCAGCGTTGAAGATTTAGAGGTCGGGCAGTACTTC
TRBD2	many	TRBV20-1	TRBJ2-5	CSANPGLVGETQYF	TGCAGTGCCAACCCGGGACTAGTAGGAGAGACCCAGTACTTC
.	.	TRBV6-5	TRBJ2-7	CASSGTSQTAYEQYF	TGTGCCAGCAGCGGGACATCCCAGACTGCCTACGAGCAGTACTTC
.	many	TRBV29-1	TRBJ2-5	CSVEWETQYF	TGCAGCGTTGAATGGGAGACCCAGTACTTC
.	few	TRBV2	TRBJ2-7	CASTLGKVSYEQYF	TGTGCCAGCACCTTAGGTAAAGTCTCCTACGAGCAGTACTTC
.	.	TRBV20-1	TRBJ2-3	CSARDSKRGTDTQYF	TGCAGTGCTAGAGATTCAAAGAGGGGCACAGATACGCAGTATTTT
.	.	TRBV27	TRBJ2-7	CASSLHTSSYGQYF	TGTGCCAGCAGTTTGCACACGAGCTCCTACGGGCAGTACTTC
.	.	TRBV20-1	TRBJ2-3	CSALSDTQYF	TGCAGTGCCTTATCGGATACGCAGTATTTT
.	.	TRBV7-9	TRBJ1-2	CARSLENYGYTF	TGTGCCCGCAGCTTAGAAAACTATGGCTACACCTTC
TRBD1	.	TRBV12-5	TRBJ1-2	CASTSGQGTFGYTF	TGTGCTAGTACTTCGGGACAGGGGACTTTTGGCTACACCTTC
TRBD1	.	TRBV6-5	TRBJ1-1	CASSLNRGSQAFF	TGTGCCAGCAGCCTAAACAGGGGAAGCCAAGCTTTCTTT
.	once	TRBV20-1	TRBJ1-1	CSAFLPWGTLTEAFF	TGCAGTGCTTTCCTCCCTTGGGGGACACTCACTGAAGCTTTCTTT
.	.	TRBV5-1	TRBJ2-1	CASHGGAPSYNEQFF	TGCGCCAGCCATGGGGGGGCGCCCTCCTACAATGAGCAGTTCTTC
TRBD2	.	TRBV7-6	TRBJ2-3	CASSLLRGGTDTQYF	TGTGCCAGCAGCTTGCTGCGGGGGGGCACAGATACGCAGTATTTT
TRBD1	.	TRBV29-1	TRBJ2-1	CSVTGTGGLEQFF	TGCAGCGTAACCGGGACAGGGGGTCTTGAGCAGTTCTTC
.	few	TRBV5-5	TRBJ2-3	CASSRQTLSTDTQYF	TGTGCCAGCAGTAGGCAGACCTTAAGCACAGATACGCAGTATTTT
TRBD2	.	TRBV12-3/TRBV12-4	TRBJ2-1	CASSHVLSGRYNEQFF	TGTGCCAGCAGCCATGTGCTTAGCGGGAGGTACAATGAGCAGTTCTTC
.	.	TRBV20-1	TRBJ2-1	CSASGIGRPSRYNEQFF	TGCAGTGCTAGCGGGATAGGACGCCCATCGAGGTACAATGAGCAGTTCTTC
.	once	TRBV10-3	TRBJ2-3	CASSLGELTATQYF	TGTGCCTCCTCTCTAGGCGAACTTACAGCTACGCAGTATTTT
.	.	TRBV9	TRBJ1-5	CASSPGQPGQPQHF	TGTGCCAGCAGCCCCGGACAGCCCGGGCAGCCCCAGCATTTT
.	few	TRBV4-2	TRBJ2-7	CASSPGVPGEQYF	TGTGCCAGCAGCCCCGGTGTACCCGGCGAGCAGTACTTC
.	few	TRBV6-2/TRBV6-3	TRBJ2-1	CASSYSMRHKQFF	TGTGCCAGCAGTTACTCGATGCGGCATAAGCAGTTCTTC
TRBD2	.	TRBV29-1	TRBJ2-7	CSVARLAGTYEQYF	TGCAGCGTTGCAAGACTAGCGGGAACCTACGAGCAGTACTTC
.	.	TRBV7-6	TRBJ2-1	CASSILTQRAHNEQFF	TGTGCCAGCAGCATCCTGACCCAGCGGGCCCACAATGAGCAGTTCTTC
TRBD1	few	TRBV15	TRBJ2-7	CATSRGGQGAYEQYF	TGTGCCACCAGCAGAGGTGGACAGGGTGCCTACGAGCAGTACTTC
TRBD1	few	TRBV7-2	TRBJ2-3	CASSPNLPRDRVTDTQYF	TGTGCCAGCAGCCCGAACCTCCCCCGGGACAGGGTCACAGATACGCAGTATTTT
TRBD1	.	TRBV28	TRBJ2-7	CASSSPGQGAGEQYF	TGTGCCAGCAGTTCCCCTGGACAGGGGGCGGGCGAGCAGTACTTC
TRBD1	.	TRBV7-9	TRBJ2-7	CASRSYSGRGYEQYF	TGTGCCAGCAGATCCTACTCGGGCAGGGGGTACGAGCAGTACTTC